This T cell receptor beta chain is from a study of CD4 and CD8 cells across lung adenocarcinoma regions. The germline CDR1 and CDR2 sequences are MNHEY and SVGAGI. This CDR3 region has 17 residues. Samples came from patients with localized non-small cell lung adenocarcinoma. TCRdb itself ran the PCR reads through MiXCR, one entry per CDR3 protein. The sample consists of around 23,000 distinct CDR3 sequences, 50% to 55% of them appearing once. The source material was CD8+ T cells from the center of a lung tumor. V and J are TRBV6-5 and TRBJ2-1; the D call may be TRBD1 or TRBD2 (7 bases each). The J call may be faulty, since TRBJ2-5 better matches the DNA end. The TCR comes from a male donor with lung adenocarcinoma. The CD4 and CD8 labels of this study may be unreliable. Here the CDR3 reads CARFTKKGAGVGETQYF. The CDR3 region has the DNA TGTGCCAGATTTACAAAGAAGGGGGCGGGAGTGGGAGAGACCCAGTACTTC.